This T cell receptor (beta chain) appears in the sequencing data of a study of T-cell memory formation after mild COVID-19. Study details: TCR clusters largely stayed donor specific.

The CDR3 covers 14 residues. CDR1 and CDR2 (germline): LGHNA, YSLEER. Trimming removed 8 bases from V and 1 base from J, with 14 bases in between. MiXCR, run by TCRdb on the 5' RACE reads, gives a single entry per CDR3 protein. The repertoire includes around 340,000 distinct CDR3 sequences, roughly 15% of them detected once, and approximately 20% sits in the top ten. Study results and caveats: Some clones that responded were present in memory (sampled pre-infection), which suggests cross-reactive memory joined. Among clones contracting day 15 to 85, CD4/CD8 was balanced, whereas later expanders leaned CD4+.

About this clonotype: Its antigen is currently unknown.

The sample consisted of PBMCs or a T cell subset sorted from them (not recorded which). The origin of this receptor is a man aged 18 to 35 who had mild COVID-19 (a few samples of this study predate the infection). Cell type and time point are not known. This sequence joins TRBV4-3 and TRBJ1-1, with D maybe TRBD1 (6 bases). Here the CDR3 reads CASRRQATNTEAFF. The CDR3 region has the DNA TGCGCCAGCCGCCGACAGGCAACGAACACTGAAGCTTTCTTT.